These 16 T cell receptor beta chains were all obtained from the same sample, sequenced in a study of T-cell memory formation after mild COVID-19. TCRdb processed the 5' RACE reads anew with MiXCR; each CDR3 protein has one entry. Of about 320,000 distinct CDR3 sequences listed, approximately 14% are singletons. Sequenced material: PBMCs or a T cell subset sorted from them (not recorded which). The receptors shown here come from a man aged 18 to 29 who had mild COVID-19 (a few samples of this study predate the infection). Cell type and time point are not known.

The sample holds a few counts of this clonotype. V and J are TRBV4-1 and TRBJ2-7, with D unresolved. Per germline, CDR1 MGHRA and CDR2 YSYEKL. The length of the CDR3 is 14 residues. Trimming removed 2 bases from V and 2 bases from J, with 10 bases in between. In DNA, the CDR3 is TGCGCCAGCAGCCAACGGGCCGTAGCCTACGAGCAGTACTTC. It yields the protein CASSQRAVAYEQYF.

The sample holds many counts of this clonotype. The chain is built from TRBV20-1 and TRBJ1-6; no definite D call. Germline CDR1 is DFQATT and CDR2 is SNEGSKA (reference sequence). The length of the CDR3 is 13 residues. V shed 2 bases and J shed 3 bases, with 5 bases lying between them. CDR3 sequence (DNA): TGCAGTGCTAGACCGAACTATAATTCACCCCTCCACTTT. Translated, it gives CSARPNYNSPLHF.

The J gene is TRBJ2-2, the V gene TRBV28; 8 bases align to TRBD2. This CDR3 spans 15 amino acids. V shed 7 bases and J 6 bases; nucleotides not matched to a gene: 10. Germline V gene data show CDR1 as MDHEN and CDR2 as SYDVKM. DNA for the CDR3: TGTGCCAGCAACCCGTCGGGGGGGCGGGCCGGGGAGCTGTTTTTT. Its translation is CASNPSGGRAGELFF.

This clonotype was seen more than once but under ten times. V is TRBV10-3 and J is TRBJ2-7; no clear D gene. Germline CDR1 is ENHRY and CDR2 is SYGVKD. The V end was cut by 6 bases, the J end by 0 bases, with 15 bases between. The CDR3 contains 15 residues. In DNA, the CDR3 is TGTGCCATCAGGCAAGCTGGTGGGGTCTCCTACGAGCAGTACGTC. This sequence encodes CAIRQAGGVSYEQYV.

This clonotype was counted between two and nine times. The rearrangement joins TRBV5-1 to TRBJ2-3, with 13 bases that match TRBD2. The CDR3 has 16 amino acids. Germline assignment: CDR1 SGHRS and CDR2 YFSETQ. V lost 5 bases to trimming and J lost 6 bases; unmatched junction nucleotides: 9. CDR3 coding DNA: TGCGCCAGCAGATCTGGACTAGCGGGGGCCGGGGATACGCAGTATTTT. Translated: CASRSGLAGAGDTQYF.

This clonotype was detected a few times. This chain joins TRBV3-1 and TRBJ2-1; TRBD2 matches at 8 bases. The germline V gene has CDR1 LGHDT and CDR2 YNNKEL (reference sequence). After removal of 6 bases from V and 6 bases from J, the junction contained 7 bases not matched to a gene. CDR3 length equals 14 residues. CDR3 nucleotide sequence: TGTGCCAGCAGGCCTGTCGGGGGGGGCAATGAGCAGTTCTTC. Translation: CASRPVGGGNEQFF.

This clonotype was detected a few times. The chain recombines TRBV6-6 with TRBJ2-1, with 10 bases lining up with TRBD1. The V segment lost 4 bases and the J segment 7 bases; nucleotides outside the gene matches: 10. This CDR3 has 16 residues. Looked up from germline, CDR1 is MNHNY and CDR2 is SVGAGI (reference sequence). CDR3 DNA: TGTGCCAGCAGTTTTACCGGGACAGGGGAATTTAATGAGCAGTTCTTC. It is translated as CASSFTGTGEFNEQFF.

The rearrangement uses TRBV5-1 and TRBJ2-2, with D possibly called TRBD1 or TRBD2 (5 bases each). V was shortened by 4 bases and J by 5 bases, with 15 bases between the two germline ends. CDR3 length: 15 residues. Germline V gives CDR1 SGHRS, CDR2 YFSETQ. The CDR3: CASSRDGKGTGELFF. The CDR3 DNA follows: TGCGCCAGCAGCCGGGACGGCAAAGGGACCGGGGAGCTGTTTTTT.

The CDR3 coding sequence is TGCGCCAGCAGCCCTCGGGGGGGATCTAATGAAAAACTGTTTTTT. As protein: CASSPRGGSNEKLFF. J is TRBJ1-4 and V is TRBV4-3; TRBD1 is a possible D gene (5 bases). V was shortened by 4 bases and J by 3 bases, with 12 bases between the two germline ends. This CDR3 spans 15 amino acids. Germline V gives CDR1 LGHNA, CDR2 YSLEER.

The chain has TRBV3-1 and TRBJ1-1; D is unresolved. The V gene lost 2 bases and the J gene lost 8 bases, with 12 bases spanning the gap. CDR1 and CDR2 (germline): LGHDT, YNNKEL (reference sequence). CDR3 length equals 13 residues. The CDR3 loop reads CASSQRSVREAFF. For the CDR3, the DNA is TGTGCCAGCAGCCAACGATCGGTGAGGGAAGCTTTCTTT.

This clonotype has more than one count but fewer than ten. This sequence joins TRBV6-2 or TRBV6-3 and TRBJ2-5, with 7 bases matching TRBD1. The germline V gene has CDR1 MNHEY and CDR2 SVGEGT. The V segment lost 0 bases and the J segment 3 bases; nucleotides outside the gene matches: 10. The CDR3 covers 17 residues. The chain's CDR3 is CASSYSPSQGEEETQYF. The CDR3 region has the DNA TGTGCCAGCAGTTACTCTCCGTCGCAGGGGGAAGAAGAGACCCAGTACTTC.

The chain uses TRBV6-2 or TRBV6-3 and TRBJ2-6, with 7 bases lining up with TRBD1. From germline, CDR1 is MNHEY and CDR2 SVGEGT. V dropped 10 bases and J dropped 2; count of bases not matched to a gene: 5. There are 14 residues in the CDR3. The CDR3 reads CATYTGAGANVLTF. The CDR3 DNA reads TGTGCCACCTACACAGGGGCTGGGGCCAACGTCCTGACTTTC.

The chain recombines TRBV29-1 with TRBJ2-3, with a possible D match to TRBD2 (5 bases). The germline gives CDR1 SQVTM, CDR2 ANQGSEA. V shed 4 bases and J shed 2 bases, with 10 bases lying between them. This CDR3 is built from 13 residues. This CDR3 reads CSVGGQFTDTQYF. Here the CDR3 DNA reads TGCAGCGTTGGAGGGCAGTTCACAGATACGCAGTATTTT.

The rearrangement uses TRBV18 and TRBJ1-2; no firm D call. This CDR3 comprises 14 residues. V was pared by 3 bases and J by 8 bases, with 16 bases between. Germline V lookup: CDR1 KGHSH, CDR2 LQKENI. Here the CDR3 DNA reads TGTGCCAGCTCACCGGGCCAGACCCTCGTCGGCTACACCTTC. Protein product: CASSPGQTLVGYTF.

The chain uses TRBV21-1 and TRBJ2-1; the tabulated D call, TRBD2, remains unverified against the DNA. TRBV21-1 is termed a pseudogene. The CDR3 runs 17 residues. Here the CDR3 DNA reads TGTGCCAGCAGCCCGGACCCTCTAGCGGGGGGGGACAATGAGCAGTTCTTC. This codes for CASSPDPLAGGDNEQFF.

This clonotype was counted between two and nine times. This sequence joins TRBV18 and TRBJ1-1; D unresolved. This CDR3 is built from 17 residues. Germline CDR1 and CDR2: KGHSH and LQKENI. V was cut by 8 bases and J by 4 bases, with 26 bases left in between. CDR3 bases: TGTGCCAGCACCCCCCGGGAAGGCAACCTAGGGAGCACTGAAGCTTTCTTT. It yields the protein CASTPREGNLGSTEAFF.